The rows below give T cell receptor beta chains drawn from one sample of a study of blood T cell repertoires in COVID-19. Sequencing was performed with immunoSEQ multiplex PCR; in TCRdb, only in-frame clones are kept and a portion is missing. Among about 120,000 clones listed, roughly 83% were seen once. The sequenced sample was peripheral blood. The source of these receptors is a man aged 40-49 years with active or convalescent COVID-19. Each CDR3 is given with its conserved first and last residue. D genes are given only for firm matches. Not all rows give a size; the values are once, few, many and, for expanded clones, a class.

len	j_gene	abundance	d_gene	v_gene	CDR3aa	CDR3nt
14	TRBJ1-5	.	.	TRBV4-2	CASSQGTAGQPQHF	TGTGCCAGCAGCCAAGGGACAGCAGGCCAGCCCCAGCATTTT
12	TRBJ1-2	.	.	TRBV5-5	CASSLNYDGYTF	TGTGCCAGCAGCTTGAACTATGATGGCTACACCTTC
16	TRBJ1-6	.	.	TRBV7-2	CASSFPSRVYNSPLHF	TGTGCCAGCAGCTTCCCTTCGAGGGTCTATAATTCACCCCTCCACTTT
12	TRBJ1-1	.	TRBD1	TRBV10-2	CASRRGDRDAFF	TGCGCCAGCAGGAGGGGGGACAGGGATGCTTTCTTT
11	TRBJ2-1	once	.	TRBV12-5	CASGGPFEQFF	TGTGCTAGCGGAGGGCCCTTTGAGCAGTTCTTC
13	TRBJ1-1	few	.	TRBV9	CASSVAQNTEAFF	TGTGCCAGCAGCGTAGCACAGAACACTGAAGCTTTCTTT
16	TRBJ2-1	few	.	TRBV28	CASTSSDTSTYNEQFF	TGTGCCAGCACCTCCTCGGACACATCGACCTACAATGAGCAGTTCTTC
17	TRBJ2-2	.	TRBD1	TRBV4-3	CASSQDPIGQGTGELFF	TGCGCCAGCAGCCAAGATCCCATAGGACAGGGGACGGGGGAGCTGTTTTTT
19	TRBJ2-2	few	.	TRBV9	CASSPRLVADPWNTGELFF	TGTGCCAGCAGCCCCCGGTTGGTAGCGGACCCTTGGAACACCGGGGAGCTGTTTTTT
15	TRBJ2-7	.	.	TRBV5-1	CASSLATTPSYEQYF	TGCGCCAGCAGCTTGGCGACGACTCCTTCCTACGAGCAGTACTTC
15	TRBJ2-1	.	TRBD2	TRBV12-5	CASGFGSSGNNEQFF	TGTGCTAGTGGTTTTGGTTCTAGCGGGAACAATGAGCAGTTCTTC
14	TRBJ2-2	.	TRBD2	TRBV5-4	CASSPGGGSGELFF	TGTGCCAGCAGCCCGGGGGGGGGTTCCGGGGAGCTGTTTTTT
10	TRBJ2-1	.	.	TRBV30	CASWRDEQFF	TGTGCCTCCTGGAGGGATGAGCAGTTCTTC
19	TRBJ1-6	.	.	TRBV4-1	CASSQDEASSSSYNSPLHF	TGCGCCAGCAGCCAAGATGAGGCCAGCTCAAGCTCCTATAATTCACCCCTCCACTTT
16	TRBJ2-5	.	.	TRBV5-1	CASSPAQGTQKETQYF	TGCGCCAGCAGCCCCGCCCAAGGGACACAGAAAGAGACCCAGTACTTC
13	TRBJ2-3	few	.	TRBV30	CASRQAVRGTQYF	TGTGCCTCACGACAGGCTGTCCGGGGAACGCAGTATTTT
13	TRBJ2-5	.	.	TRBV6-2/TRBV6-3	CASSRGLRETQYF	TGTGCCAGCAGTCGAGGCCTTCGGGAGACCCAGTACTTC
15	TRBJ2-3	.	TRBD2	TRBV5-1	CASSLASGTADTQYF	TGCGCCAGCAGCTTGGCTAGCGGGACAGCAGATACGCAGTATTTT
14	TRBJ1-1	.	.	TRBV6-5	CARGVWGEGTEAFF	TGTGCCAGGGGGGTGTGGGGGGAGGGCACTGAAGCTTTCTTT
14	TRBJ2-5	.	.	TRBV6-1	CASSEVGGQETQYF	TGTGCCAGCAGTGAGGTGGGGGGCCAAGAGACCCAGTACTTC
14	TRBJ1-5	.	.	TRBV5-1	CASSLGAGGQPQHF	TGCGCCAGCAGCTTGGGGGCGGGGGGCCAGCCCCAGCATTTT
15	TRBJ2-7	.	.	TRBV13	CASSLTSGGSYEQYF	TGTGCCAGCAGCTTAACAAGCGGAGGGTCCTACGAGCAGTACTTC
14	TRBJ1-3	.	TRBD1	TRBV19	CASEGQLSGNTIYF	TGTGCCAGTGAGGGACAGCTCTCTGGAAACACCATATATTTT
16	TRBJ1-6	.	.	TRBV12-2	CASRLYPPPGNSPLHF	TGTGCAAGTCGCTTATACCCACCTCCCGGGAATTCACCCCTCCACTTT
13	TRBJ1-6	.	TRBD1	TRBV10-3	CAIKQGDNSPLHF	TGTGCCATCAAGCAGGGGGATAATTCACCCCTCCACTTT
14	TRBJ1-1	few	TRBD1	TRBV6-5	CASSYWDSPRGAFF	TGTGCCAGCAGTTACTGGGACAGCCCCCGAGGGGCTTTCTTT
12	TRBJ2-3	.	.	TRBV7-2	CASSPYTDTQYF	TGTGCCAGCAGCCCCTACACAGATACGCAGTATTTT
16	TRBJ2-3	.	TRBD2	TRBV7-2	CASSLDRAGGLHTQYF	TGTGCCAGCAGCTTAGATCGTGCGGGGGGGCTACATACGCAGTATTTT
14	TRBJ2-1	few	.	TRBV7-2	CASSLGGPYNEQFF	TGTGCCAGCAGCTTAGGCGGCCCATACAATGAGCAGTTCTTC
15	TRBJ2-5	.	TRBD1	TRBV3-1/TRBV3-2	CASATGTGVRETQYF	TGTGCCAGCGCAACCGGGACAGGGGTGCGGGAGACCCAGTACTTC
14	TRBJ2-3	.	.	TRBV7-9	CASSMGLPTDTQYF	TGTGCCAGCAGCATGGGACTTCCCACAGATACGCAGTATTTT
13	TRBJ1-5	.	.	TRBV4-3	CASSQVGNQPQHF	TGCGCCAGCAGCCAAGTCGGCAATCAGCCCCAGCATTTT
14	TRBJ2-7	.	.	TRBV6-1	CASSEGPPPYEQYF	TGTGCCAGCAGTGAAGGGCCCCCCCCCTACGAGCAGTACTTC
15	TRBJ1-5	.	.	TRBV28	CASSFGGLSNQPQHF	TGTGCCAGCAGTTTCGGGGGGCTTAGCAATCAGCCCCAGCATTTT
14	TRBJ2-3	.	.	TRBV10-3	CAISLEFRTDTQYF	TGTGCCATCAGTTTAGAGTTCCGCACAGATACGCAGTATTTT
16	TRBJ2-2	.	.	TRBV24-1	CATSDLRGTNTGELFF	TGTGCCACCAGTGATTTGAGGGGCACAAACACCGGGGAGCTGTTTTTT
11	TRBJ2-1	.	.	TRBV7-2	CASSMSNEQFF	TGTGCCAGCAGCATGAGCAATGAGCAGTTCTTC
17	TRBJ1-2	.	.	TRBV14	CASSQLWARAGNYGYTF	TGTGCCAGCAGCCAATTATGGGCCAGGGCAGGGAACTATGGCTACACCTTC
16	TRBJ1-5	.	.	TRBV19	CASSIIEMKGNQPQHF	TGTGCCAGTAGTATTATCGAAATGAAGGGGAATCAGCCCCAGCATTTT
15	TRBJ1-2	.	TRBD1	TRBV4-1	CASSQAGTGFYGYTF	TGCGCCAGCAGCCAAGCAGGGACAGGGTTCTATGGCTACACCTTC
19	TRBJ1-6	.	.	TRBV30	CAWSVRGLLSSSYNSPLHF	TGTGCCTGGAGTGTACGAGGACTCCTATCGAGCTCCTATAATTCACCCCTCCACTTT
14	TRBJ2-7	.	TRBD1	TRBV5-1	CASSSDRVAYEQYF	TGCGCCAGCAGCTCGGACAGGGTAGCCTACGAGCAGTACTTC
13	TRBJ1-1	few	.	TRBV27	CASSISGDTEAFF	TGTGCCAGCTCAATCTCCGGGGACACTGAAGCTTTCTTT
15	TRBJ1-1	.	TRBD1	TRBV9	CASSLIQGGNTEAFF	TGTGCCAGCAGCCTAATACAGGGGGGGAACACTGAAGCTTTCTTT
15	TRBJ2-6	.	.	TRBV2	CASSIQDSGANVLTF	TGTGCCAGCAGTATACAGGACTCTGGGGCCAACGTCCTGACTTTC
13	TRBJ1-1	.	TRBD1	TRBV30	CAWSPGQGAEAFF	TGTGCCTGGAGTCCCGGACAGGGTGCTGAAGCTTTCTTT
11	TRBJ1-2	.	.	TRBV29-1	CSGGEDYGYTF	TGCAGCGGGGGGGAGGACTATGGCTACACCTTC